The following is a T cell receptor (beta chain) sequence with its context. The junction departs from germline at one end; a sequencing error may be responsible. Controls comprised healthy donors matched for age and sex. It was with random hexamers that about 0.45 to 1 ug RNA was reverse transcribed. Multiplex immunoSEQ PCR targeted 54 Vbeta and 13 Jbeta TCR beta segments. TCRdb fed the immunoSEQ multiplex PCR reads into MiXCR, producing one record per CDR3 protein. The sample consists of roughly 130,000 distinct CDR3 sequences, nearly 95% of them appearing once. The sample originates from a study of CD8 T cells in Susac syndrome. The CDR3 totals 14 residues. Germline CDR1 is MNHEY and CDR2 is SMNVEV (reference sequence).

This sequence originates from a human donor in good health. Sequenced sample: CD4+ T cells from PBMCs. The rearrangement uses TRBV27 and TRBJ2-7; tentatively, D is TRBD1 (6 bases). The CDR3 region has the DNA TGTGCCAGCAGTCTATCAGGGGCAGAGGACGAGCAGTACTTC. This translates into CASSLSGAEDEQYF.